Reported below is one T cell receptor (beta chain). This study enrolled people aged about 18 to 100 from about two dozen US geographic areas. The record originates from a study of blood T cell repertoires in COVID-19. On the study more broadly: Samples of COVID-19 (acute and convalescent) were obtained from the United States, Italy and Spain. T cells, B-cell-depleted T cells, or PBMCs supplied cDNA or gDNA.

The ends were cut back, 2 bases at V and 0 bases at J, with 7 bases in the middle. Germline CDR1 is KGHSH and CDR2 is LQKENI. CDR3 size: 14 residues. The authors' processing: The authors estimated nucleated cell counts from reference gene primer amplification. Repertoires were generated with immunoSEQ multiplex PCR, while TCRdb's copy carries only in-frame clones and drops some. Clone size and V and J calls were adopted from that table, with D and trimming inferred from the DNA. Counted here are 200,000 to 300,000 clones, about 87% occurring once; the ten biggest clones make up around 2.6%. This clonotype was sampled from a woman aged 30 to 39 with acute COVID-19. The specimen sequenced was PBMCs or T cells enriched from blood (not recorded which). The J gene is TRBJ1-1, the V gene TRBV18; D gene ambiguous. DNA of the CDR3: TGTGCCAGCTCACCAGAGATCCTGAACACTGAAGCTTTCTTT. This encodes CASSPEILNTEAFF.